This is a list of T cell receptor beta chains from one sample in a study of blood T cell repertoires in COVID-19. Profiling relied on immunoSEQ multiplex PCR, and the TCRdb table lists in-frame clones only, not all of them. The repertoire holds roughly 250,000 clones, with around 82% as singletons. Sequenced input: peripheral blood. The receptors here all came from a woman older than 75 with active or convalescent COVID-19. CDR3s include the opening cysteine and the closing phenylalanine or tryptophan. D genes are given only for firm matches. A clone size is listed for some rows: how often the clone was seen (once, few, many), or a class if it is expanded.

J: TRBJ2-1
size: -
V: TRBV28
D: TRBD2
CDR3: CASISAGAERNEQFF
DNA: TGTGCCAGCATTAGTGCGGGAGCGGAAAGGAATGAGCAGTTCTTC

J: TRBJ2-5
size: -
V: TRBV5-1
D: TRBD1
CDR3: CASSLRQGEGETQYF
DNA: TGCGCCAGCAGCTTGAGACAGGGGGAAGGAGAGACCCAGTACTTC

J: TRBJ2-1
size: -
V: TRBV19
D: TRBD1
CDR3: CASSTRTGGNEQFF
DNA: TGTGCCAGTAGTACCCGAACAGGGGGCAATGAGCAGTTCTTC

J: TRBJ1-5
size: -
V: TRBV6-2/TRBV6-3
D: TRBD1
CDR3: CASSYSHVQGLRSNQPQHF
DNA: TGTGCCAGCAGTTACTCGCACGTACAGGGGTTAAGGAGCAATCAGCCCCAGCATTTT

J: TRBJ1-6
size: -
V: TRBV28
D: TRBD1
CDR3: CASRPRQGYNSPLHF
DNA: TGTGCCAGCAGACCCCGACAGGGCTATAATTCACCCCTCCACTTT

J: TRBJ1-5
size: -
V: TRBV28
D: TRBD1
CDR3: CASSESGTGSQPQHF
DNA: TGTGCCAGCAGCGAGAGTGGGACAGGAAGTCAGCCCCAGCATTTT

J: TRBJ2-2
size: once
V: TRBV30
D: -
CDR3: CAWSVRRGPNTGELFF
DNA: TGTGCCTGGAGTGTACGGCGGGGCCCTAACACCGGGGAGCTGTTTTTT

J: TRBJ1-6
size: -
V: TRBV30
D: TRBD1
CDR3: CAWSRQGNSPLHF
DNA: TGTGCCTGGAGTAGACAGGGTAATTCACCCCTCCACTTT

J: TRBJ1-6
size: -
V: TRBV27
D: TRBD1
CDR3: CASSIRDRVNSPLHF
DNA: TGTGCCAGCAGTATCCGGGACAGGGTTAATTCACCCCTCCACTTT

J: TRBJ1-2
size: -
V: TRBV28
D: TRBD1
CDR3: CASRSPGTAYGYTF
DNA: TGTGCCAGCAGGTCACCGGGGACAGCCTATGGCTACACCTTC

J: TRBJ1-4
size: -
V: TRBV4-1
D: -
CDR3: CASSHRRTASNEKLFF
DNA: TGCGCCAGCAGCCACCGCCGGACAGCTTCTAATGAAAAACTGTTTTTT

J: TRBJ2-3
size: once
V: TRBV7-7
D: -
CDR3: CASSPRRGGIGTDTQYF
DNA: TGTGCCAGCAGCCCTCGGAGGGGGGGCATAGGCACAGATACGCAGTATTTT

J: TRBJ1-6
size: -
V: TRBV4-2
D: -
CDR3: CASSQGQTQIHPLHF
DNA: TGTGCCAGCAGCCAAGGACAGACCCAAATTCACCCCCTCCACTTT

J: TRBJ2-5
size: few
V: TRBV14
D: TRBD1
CDR3: CASTGQLGETQYF
DNA: TGTGCCAGCACGGGACAGCTGGGGGAGACCCAGTACTTC

J: TRBJ2-3
size: -
V: TRBV3-1/TRBV3-2
D: -
CDR3: CASSQKGLGTPRYF
DNA: TGTGCCAGCAGCCAAAAGGGGTTGGGGACACCCCGGTATTTT

J: TRBJ1-4
size: -
V: TRBV18
D: -
CDR3: CASSLREANEKLFF
DNA: TGTGCCAGCTCACTACGGGAGGCTAATGAAAAACTGTTTTTT

J: TRBJ2-7
size: -
V: TRBV6-5
D: TRBD2
CDR3: CASRPGGADSYEQYF
DNA: TGTGCCAGCAGGCCCGGGGGGGCGGACTCCTACGAGCAGTACTTC

J: TRBJ2-2
size: -
V: TRBV18
D: TRBD2
CDR3: CASSSSGGLNTGELFF
DNA: TGTGCCAGCTCATCTAGCGGGGGCCTGAACACCGGGGAGCTGTTTTTT

J: TRBJ1-1
size: -
V: TRBV3-1/TRBV3-2
D: TRBD1
CDR3: CASSQDGGGRGTEAFF
DNA: TGTGCCAGCAGCCAAGATGGAGGGGGCCGGGGCACTGAAGCTTTCTTT

J: TRBJ2-3
size: -
V: TRBV5-4
D: -
CDR3: CASSPMTSAGGTQYF
DNA: TGTGCCAGCAGCCCCATGACTAGCGCAGGGGGTACGCAGTATTTT

J: TRBJ1-1
size: once
V: TRBV19
D: -
CDR3: CASSTQGGVNTEAFF
DNA: TGTGCCAGTAGTACGCAGGGTGGGGTGAACACTGAAGCTTTCTTT

J: TRBJ1-5
size: -
V: TRBV2
D: -
CDR3: CASSVQLYSNQPQHF
DNA: TGTGCCAGCAGTGTACAGCTGTATAGCAATCAGCCCCAGCATTTT

J: TRBJ2-1
size: -
V: TRBV18
D: -
CDR3: CASSENRVFYNEQFF
DNA: TGTGCCAGCTCGGAGAACAGGGTCTTCTACAATGAGCAGTTCTTC

J: TRBJ1-3
size: -
V: TRBV3-1/TRBV3-2
D: -
CDR3: CASSPGHTASGNTIYF
DNA: TGTGCCAGCAGCCCCGGCCACACAGCCTCTGGAAACACCATATATTTT

J: TRBJ1-2
size: -
V: TRBV3-1/TRBV3-2
D: TRBD1
CDR3: CASSRNPDRHTF
DNA: TGTGCCAGCAGCCGCAACCCGGACAGGCATACCTTC

J: TRBJ2-7
size: -
V: TRBV5-5
D: -
CDR3: CASSLRDTSLYEQYF
DNA: TGTGCCAGCAGCCTTAGGGACACCAGTCTCTACGAGCAGTACTTC

J: TRBJ1-2
size: -
V: TRBV5-1
D: TRBD1
CDR3: CASSPTGTGDPYGYTF
DNA: TGCGCCAGCAGCCCCACCGGAACAGGGGACCCTTATGGCTACACCTTC

J: TRBJ2-1
size: -
V: TRBV18
D: TRBD1
CDR3: CASSPQTGQGYNEQFF
DNA: TGTGCCAGCTCACCACAAACGGGACAGGGGTACAATGAGCAGTTCTTC

J: TRBJ1-5
size: -
V: TRBV19
D: -
CDR3: CASSMRDRFQSNQPQHF
DNA: TGTGCCAGTAGTATGAGGGATCGATTTCAGAGCAATCAGCCCCAGCATTTT

J: TRBJ2-7
size: -
V: TRBV6-8
D: TRBD1
CDR3: CASSYSAPSGTGSYEQYF
DNA: TGTGCCAGCAGTTACTCAGCCCCGTCCGGGACAGGTTCCTACGAGCAGTACTTC

J: TRBJ1-4
size: few
V: TRBV7-2
D: TRBD1
CDR3: CASSPTGITEKLFF
DNA: TGTGCCAGCAGCCCGACAGGGATAACTGAAAAACTGTTTTTT

J: TRBJ2-7
size: -
V: TRBV5-5
D: -
CDR3: CASSSRTVSYEQYF
DNA: TGTGCCAGCAGCTCCCGGACAGTCTCCTACGAGCAGTACTTC

J: TRBJ1-2
size: -
V: TRBV24-1
D: TRBD1
CDR3: CATSGALGTGKYGYTF
DNA: TGTGCCACCAGTGGGGCCCTAGGGACAGGGAAGTATGGCTACACCTTC

J: TRBJ2-7
size: -
V: TRBV6-6
D: -
CDR3: CASSYSGQYYEQYF
DNA: TGTGCCAGCAGTTACTCTGGACAGTACTACGAGCAGTACTTC

J: TRBJ2-5
size: -
V: TRBV5-1
D: TRBD2
CDR3: CASSLDHGRETQYF
DNA: TGCGCCAGCAGCTTGGATCACGGGAGGGAGACCCAGTACTTC

J: TRBJ2-4
size: once
V: TRBV11-2
D: TRBD1
CDR3: CASTTGTGKNIQYF
DNA: TGTGCCAGCACCACGGGGACAGGGAAAAACATTCAGTACTTC

J: TRBJ1-1
size: -
V: TRBV5-1
D: TRBD1
CDR3: CASSPGQPNTEAFF
DNA: TGCGCCAGCAGCCCGGGACAGCCGAACACTGAAGCTTTCTTT

J: TRBJ1-1
size: -
V: TRBV3-1/TRBV3-2
D: -
CDR3: CASSQIRNTEAFF
DNA: TGTGCCAGCAGCCAGATCAGGAACACTGAAGCTTTCTTT

J: TRBJ1-1
size: -
V: TRBV30
D: -
CDR3: CAWSGGLTEAFF
DNA: TGTGCCTGGAGCGGGGGGCTCACTGAAGCTTTCTTT

J: TRBJ1-1
size: -
V: TRBV28
D: -
CDR3: CASSLLTANTEAFF
DNA: TGTGCCAGCAGTCTCTTGACAGCAAACACTGAAGCTTTCTTT

J: TRBJ2-6
size: once
V: TRBV15
D: -
CDR3: CATSRDGAISSGANVLTF
DNA: TGTGCCACCAGCAGAGATGGGGCCATAAGCTCTGGGGCCAACGTCCTGACTTTC

J: TRBJ1-3
size: -
V: TRBV7-9
D: TRBD1
CDR3: CASSLGQGHSGNTIYF
DNA: TGTGCCAGCAGCTTAGGACAGGGCCACTCTGGAAACACCATATATTTT

J: TRBJ1-4
size: -
V: TRBV5-1
D: -
CDR3: CASSPAAGTNEKLFF
DNA: TGCGCCAGCAGCCCGGCGGCCGGGACTAATGAAAAACTGTTTTTT

J: TRBJ1-5
size: -
V: TRBV4-2
D: -
CDR3: CASSQDFTGGGNQPQHF
DNA: TGTGCCAGCAGCCAAGATTTCACTGGGGGCGGCAATCAGCCCCAGCATTTT

J: TRBJ1-6
size: -
V: TRBV4-1
D: TRBD1
CDR3: CASSQVGQVYSPLHF
DNA: TGCGCCAGCAGCCAAGTAGGACAGGTGTATTCACCCCTCCACTTT

J: TRBJ2-7
size: -
V: TRBV2
D: TRBD1
CDR3: CASRPPGTAPPYEQYF
DNA: TGTGCCAGCAGACCCCCGGGGACAGCGCCCCCCTACGAGCAGTACTTC

J: TRBJ1-6
size: -
V: TRBV28
D: -
CDR3: CASSPPNRDSPLHF
DNA: TGTGCCAGCAGTCCCCCTAACAGGGACTCACCCCTCCACTTT

J: TRBJ1-2
size: -
V: TRBV14
D: -
CDR3: CASSHKAGNYGYTF
DNA: TGTGCCAGCAGCCATAAGGCAGGGAACTATGGCTACACCTTC

J: TRBJ2-7
size: -
V: TRBV18
D: -
CDR3: CASSPNQISYEQYF
DNA: TGTGCCAGCTCACCGAACCAGATCTCCTACGAGCAGTACTTC

J: TRBJ2-5
size: -
V: TRBV25-1
D: TRBD1
CDR3: CASSPQDRGLETQYF
DNA: TGTGCCAGCAGTCCCCAGGACAGGGGCCTGGAGACCCAGTACTTC

J: TRBJ1-1
size: -
V: TRBV5-1
D: TRBD1
CDR3: CASSWGTGDTEAFF
DNA: TGCGCCAGCAGCTGGGGGACAGGGGACACTGAAGCTTTCTTT

J: TRBJ2-2
size: -
V: TRBV9
D: TRBD1
CDR3: CASSSKQGAGELFF
DNA: TGTGCCAGCAGCTCCAAACAGGGGGCCGGGGAGCTGTTTTTT

J: TRBJ2-1
size: -
V: TRBV5-6
D: TRBD2
CDR3: CASSFGGSGIYNEQFF
DNA: TGTGCCAGCAGCTTTGGGGGTAGCGGGATTTACAATGAGCAGTTCTTC